This record looks at one T cell receptor beta chain sequence and its context. This clone's antigen is unknown. It has no much larger one-base neighbor in the sample; base qualities were not kept. A distance of 22 bases separates the germline ends of V and J, which lose 11 bases and 2 bases respectively. The CDR3 spans 16 residues, from the cysteine through the phenylalanine. Only the CDR3 part of the read is kept: 48 bases, read in frame from the first base. CDR1 is given as SEHNR and CDR2 as FQNEAQ, both from the germline V gene (reference sequence). Systemically healthy Caucasian individuals from Russia, some 36 in total and aged roughly 6 to 95 years, were included as donors. About 9.1 milliliters of peripheral blood were collected from each donor into EDTA-treated Vacutainer tubes. Ficoll-Paque density-gradient centrifugation was used to isolate PBMCs, with at least 7 million per sample. Total RNA was extracted from PBMCs with Trizol reagent, with at least 6 micrograms obtained per sample. The percentages of naive CD45RAhigh/CD27high T cells were determined by flow cytometry on a PBMC aliquot from every donor.

This entry is derived from a study of blood T cells in healthy people across ages (dated by TCRdb to 2013 to 2016). About the study as a whole: In model experiments, roughly one uniquely barcoded TCR beta cDNA molecule per two T cells was captured by template switching. To track age-related changes in TCR beta repertoire diversity, the study relied on deep sequencing normalized with unique cDNA molecular identifiers. The donors were divided into four age groups: young (average roughly 17 years), middle-aged (approximately 41), aged (under 70) and long-lived (around 80). To avoid experimental bias, donors of different ages were spread randomly across the sequencing lanes. The study analyzed two additional independent replicas of 1 million unique cDNA reads from the same blood draw for two donors, one aged 18 to 30 and one aged 80 or older. What the authors observed across the whole study: Estimates of total diversity based on one million sequenced T cells were considered lower bounds and underestimates. Compared with the aged group, the long-lived group had more naive CD4+ T cells, fewer expanded clones and increased TCR diversity, a pattern suggesting age selection. The percentage of naive T cells measured by flow cytometry correlated strongly with observed TCR beta diversity. Observed TCR beta diversity per million T cells fell roughly linearly with age, and a significant reduction was already apparent by age about 43. Bulk unsorted PBMC profiling prevented conclusive comparison of naive and antigen-experienced compartments. Because the CMV infection status of the donors was unknown, age-related changes in expanded clonotypes may potentially have been confounded.

Library method: 5' RACE. The reads were generated on an Illumina HiSeq 2500. A second PCR of roughly 7 to 11 cycles was performed with a sample-barcoded 5' primer and a J-beta primer mix. A template-switch 5' adaptor carrying 12 random nucleotides introduced a unique molecular identifier onto each TCR beta cDNA molecule. At least 3 million CDR3-containing paired-end reads were obtained from each sample. The Mint cDNA synthesis kit, primed by a TRBC-specific oligonucleotide, was used to synthesize first-strand cDNA from all RNA. All cDNA was treated with uracil-DNA glycosylase and then went through a first 18-cycle PCR with the universal primers M1SS and BC2_uni_R. The original methods were these. Each sample was normalized by randomly selecting 1 million high-quality reads, each carrying a distinct molecular identifier. Reads sharing molecular identifiers were discarded rather than binned into consensus sequences. MiTCR, with a Q25 quality threshold and the strictest error-elimination algorithm, was used for CDR3 identification, clonotype clustering and error correction. A nonparametric unseen species model using Euler transformation provided a lower-bound estimate of total TCR beta diversity. TCRdb reanalyzed the raw reads on its own, using fastp at Q25 for trimming and MiXCR for clone calling, and kept in-frame beta chains. Rows are unified per CDR3 protein, each entry keeping the most common DNA and genes. Here the V and J calls rest on TCRdb's processing, not on the authors' analysis. For this sample the table gives 1.6 million or so distinct CDR3 sequences, of which roughly 32% were detected only once. Approximately 10% of the sample comes from the top ten.

Sequenced input: blood. The TCR sequence derives from a woman aged 25 to 39 in good health. The chain employs TRBV7-9 and TRBJ2-1; the D gene is perhaps TRBD2, from 7 matching bases. The DNA sequence is given as TGTGCCTGCATCCAGGGAGGGGGACCGGCCTACAATGAGCAGTTCTTC. Translated, it gives CACIQGGGPAYNEQFF.